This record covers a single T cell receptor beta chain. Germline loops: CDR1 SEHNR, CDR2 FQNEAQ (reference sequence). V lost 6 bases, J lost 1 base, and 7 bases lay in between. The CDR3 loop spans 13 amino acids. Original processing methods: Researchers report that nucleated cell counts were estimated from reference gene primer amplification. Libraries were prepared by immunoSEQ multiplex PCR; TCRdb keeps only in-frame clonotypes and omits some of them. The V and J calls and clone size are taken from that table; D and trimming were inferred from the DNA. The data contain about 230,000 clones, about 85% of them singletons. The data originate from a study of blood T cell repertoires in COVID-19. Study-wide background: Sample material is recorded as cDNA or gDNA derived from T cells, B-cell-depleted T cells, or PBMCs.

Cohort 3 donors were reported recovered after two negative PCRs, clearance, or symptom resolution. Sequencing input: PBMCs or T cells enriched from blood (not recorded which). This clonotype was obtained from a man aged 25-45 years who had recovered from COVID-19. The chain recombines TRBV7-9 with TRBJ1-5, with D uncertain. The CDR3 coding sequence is TGTGCCAGCAGAGCTAACAGCAATCAGCCCCAGCATTTT. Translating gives CASRANSNQPQHF.